The 25 T cell receptor beta chains below were found in one sample sequenced in a study of vaccination effects on CD4 cells after COVID-19. When less than 13 days of culture had elapsed, CD4+ T cells were isolated. The individual was infected with SARS-CoV-2 between March and December 2020, as confirmed by PCR. Participants were vaccinated with two doses of either the BNT162b2 or mRNA-1273 vaccine. No antigen has been identified for these receptors. Only in-frame clones appear in the TCRdb table, and some are missing; sequencing was by immunoSEQ multiplex PCR. Seen here are nearly 50,000 clones, over 60% observed once, and the top ten hold 5.4%. This specimen consisted of CD4+ T cells from PBMCs cultured without peptide, obtained after COVID-19 vaccination. Receptor source: a human donor who had a prior SARS-CoV-2 infection.

The chain employs TRBV6-6 and TRBJ2-7; D unresolved. Trimming shortened V by 0 bases and J by 7 bases, and 13 bases separated the two germline ends. Germline V CDR1 and CDR2: MNHNY, SVGAGI (reference sequence). CDR3 size: 14 residues. CDR3 nucleotides: TGTGCCAGCAGTTACTCGAACTTCCAGCTGGAGCAGTACTTC. Translating gives CASSYSNFQLEQYF.

This clone appeared once. The chain combines TRBV7-8 with TRBJ2-7; 12 bases agree with TRBD2. V shed 0 bases and J 0 bases; nucleotides not matched to a gene: 12. Germline V gene lookup returns CDR1 SGHVS and CDR2 FQNEAQ. CDR3 size: 20 residues. In DNA form, the CDR3 reads TGTGCCAGCAGCTTAGCTGGGGGCCCCGGGACTAGCGGGCACTCCTACGAGCAGTACTTC. Its protein product is CASSLAGGPGTSGHSYEQYF.

The J gene is TRBJ2-5, the V gene TRBV24-1; 7 bases are shared with TRBD1. In germline, CDR1 is KGHDR, CDR2 SFDVKD. The CDR3 consists of 15 residues. V lost 4 bases, J lost 0 bases, and 4 bases stayed unmatched. The CDR3 DNA is TGTGCCACCAGTGACCCCGGGACAGACCAAGAGACCCAGTACTTC. Its translation is CATSDPGTDQETQYF.

The chain is built from TRBV4-1 and TRBJ2-4; D unclear. V was clipped by 2 bases and J by 6 bases, with 14 bases between them. Germline V gene data show CDR1 as MGHRA and CDR2 as YSYEKL. The CDR3 totals 15 residues. The CDR3 protein is CASSQWDQLRNIQYF. Written as DNA, the CDR3 is TGCGCCAGCAGCCAATGGGATCAACTAAGAAACATTCAGTACTTC.

The chain combines TRBV3-1 (or the pseudogene TRBV3-2) with TRBJ2-6; possibly TRBD2 for D (5 bases). The V gene's germline CDR1 is LGHDT and CDR2 YNNKEL (reference sequence). The CDR3 covers 20 residues. Trimming cost V 1 base and J 0 bases, with 19 bases left between them. This CDR3 reads CASSQVVPREPYSGANVLTF. The CDR3 nucleotides read TGTGCCAGCAGCCAAGTGGTCCCTCGGGAACCCTACTCTGGGGCCAACGTCCTGACTTTC.

The chain carries TRBV11-3 and TRBJ2-5; D is unresolved. This CDR3 has 13 residues. Trimming pared 5 bases from V and 5 bases from J, leaving 12 bases between. Germline CDR1 SGHNT, CDR2 YENEEA. The CDR3 DNA reads TGTGCCAGCAGCCAATATGCGGACGAGACCCAGTACTTC. Its translation: CASSQYADETQYF.

V and J are TRBV28 and TRBJ2-7; 8 positions agree with TRBD1. The CDR3 has 14 amino acids. Germline CDR1 and CDR2: MDHEN and SYDVKM. V lost 2 bases to trimming and J lost 6 bases; unmatched junction nucleotides: 6. The CDR3 reads CASSLSRGLGEQYF. The CDR3 DNA sequence: TGTGCCAGCAGTTTAAGCAGGGGGCTAGGCGAGCAGTACTTC.

The V call is TRBV11-2, the J call TRBJ1-2; the match to TRBD1 covers 7 bases. V trimming: 2 bases; J trimming: 6 bases; junction bases outside the gene matches: 6. Germline lookup yields CDR1 SGHAT and CDR2 FQNNGV. CDR3 length: 14 amino acids. CDR3 bases: TGTGCCAGCAGCTTACGGGCAGGGGGGGATGGCTACACCTTC. Its protein is CASSLRAGGDGYTF.

J is TRBJ2-7 and V is TRBV6-5, with D unclear. Trimming took off 2 bases at V and 5 bases at J, with 4 bases between the two ends. This CDR3 is 11 amino acids long. Germline V gene lookup returns CDR1 MNHEY and CDR2 SVGAGI. In nucleotides, the CDR3 is TGTGCCAGCAGTTACGGGGACGAGCAGTACTTC. This translates into CASSYGDEQYF.

This clone turned up a few times. This chain uses TRBV12-3 or TRBV12-4 with TRBJ1-1; perhaps TRBD1 as D (5 bases). Trimming removed 7 bases at V and 13 bases at J, with 22 bases between. The CDR3 consists of 13 residues. The CDR3 DNA sequence: TGTGCCAGCACTCTTGGGACCGGTCTTAGGGATTTCTTT. It is translated as CASTLGTGLRDFF.

The chain has TRBV7-9 and TRBJ1-1, with 9 bases that match TRBD1. Germline V gene sequence: CDR1 SEHNR, CDR2 FQNEAQ (reference sequence). This CDR3 region has 14 residues. V shed 5 bases and J 3 bases; nucleotides not matched to a gene: 4. The CDR3 region has the DNA TGTGCCAGCAGCACCGACAGGGGGGACACTGAAGCTTTCTTT. Amino acids: CASSTDRGDTEAFF. The entire variable domain, with the rest obtained from reference TRBV7-9 and TRBJ1-1, is as follows: DTGVSQNPRHKITKRGQNVTFRCDPISEHNRLYWYRQTLGQGPEFLTYFQNEAQLEKSRLLSDRFSAERPKGSFSTLEIQRTEQGDSAMYLCASSTDRGDTEAFFGQGTRLTVV.

This clone occurred a few times. The rearrangement uses TRBV2 and TRBJ1-2; possibly TRBD1 for D (6 bases). The CDR3 has 12 residues. The V end was cut by 4 bases, the J end by 4 bases, with 7 bases between. Germline CDR1 reads SNHLY; CDR2 reads FYNNEI. CDR3 loop: CASSARGYGYTF. The CDR3, as DNA: TGTGCCAGCAGTGCCAGGGGCTATGGCTACACCTTC.

This clone was observed a handful of times. The genes are TRBV19 and TRBJ2-1; 7 bases map to TRBD1. Germline trimming cut 4 bases from V and 9 bases from J; bases unmatched to any gene: 9. Germline V gives CDR1 LNHDA, CDR2 SQIVND (reference sequence). The CDR3 consists of 14 residues. The CDR3 loop is CASSSGQAPIEQFF. CDR3 coding DNA: TGTGCCAGTAGTAGCGGACAGGCCCCAATTGAGCAGTTCTTC.

The chain employs TRBV11-2 and TRBJ2-5; no definite D call. V was pared by 8 bases and J by 0 bases, with 16 bases between. The CDR3 has 15 amino acids. Per the germline V gene, CDR1 is SGHAT and CDR2 is FQNNGV. This CDR3 reads CASRKLGLDQETQYF. In DNA form, the CDR3 reads TGTGCCAGCCGTAAACTGGGCCTAGACCAAGAGACCCAGTACTTC.

The CDR3 DNA is TGCGCCAGCAGTCGAGGACAGGGAGTTTCTGGAAACACCATATATTTT. Its protein product is CASSRGQGVSGNTIYF. The V and J genes are TRBV4-1 and TRBJ1-3, with 8 bases aligning to TRBD1. The CDR3 contains 16 residues. Per the germline V gene, CDR1 is MGHRA and CDR2 is YSYEKL. V was clipped by 6 bases and J by 1 base; unmatched bases: 8.

The rearrangement links TRBV19 to TRBJ2-7; D is tentatively TRBD1 or TRBD2 (5 bases each). This CDR3 is built from 15 residues. Germline lookup yields CDR1 LNHDA and CDR2 SQIVND (reference sequence). V lost 5 bases and J 2 bases, leaving 16 bases between the germline ends. The CDR3 reads CASSLIGTPTYEQYF. CDR3 in DNA: TGTGCCAGTAGTTTAATAGGGACCCCGACCTACGAGCAGTACTTC. Based on the CDR3 plus reference TRBV19 and TRBJ2-7, the full variable domain is DGGITQSPKYLFRKEGQNVTLSCEQNLNHDAMYWYRQDPGQGLRLIYYSQIVNDFQKGDIAEGYSVSREKKESFPLTVTSAQKNPTAFYLCASSLIGTPTYEQYFGPGTRLTVT.

The rearrangement links TRBV4-3 to TRBJ1-1; D not certain. The CDR3 length is 13 residues. Germline assignment: CDR1 LGHNA and CDR2 YSLEER. V lost 2 bases and J lost 0, with 4 bases in between. CDR3 sequence: CASSQFMNTEAFF. CDR3 nucleotide sequence: TGCGCCAGCAGCCAATTCATGAACACTGAAGCTTTCTTT.

V gene TRBV7-8 combines with J gene TRBJ2-7, with D unresolved. Trimming cost V 5 bases and J 4 bases, with 12 bases left between them. This CDR3 has 13 amino acids. Per germline, CDR1 SGHVS and CDR2 FQNEAQ. The DNA of the CDR3 is TGTGCCAGCAGCCCTAAGCAGTGGTACGAGCAGTACTTC. Its protein product is CASSPKQWYEQYF.

This chain uses TRBV7-2 with TRBJ2-7; D could derive from TRBD1 or TRBD2 (7 bases each). The CDR3 sequence is 14 residues long. Germline-derived CDR1 and CDR2 are SGHTA and FQGNSA. Trimming removed 6 bases from V and 9 bases from J, with 21 bases in between. Here the CDR3 DNA reads TGTGCCAGCAGTCCCAGGGGGGGGACTATCGTGCAGTACTTC. Translated: CASSPRGGTIVQYF.

This clone was observed a single time. V and J are TRBV6-5 and TRBJ1-1; D is uncertain. Germline loops: CDR1 MNHEY, CDR2 SVGAGI. CDR3 length: 11 residues. V was clipped by 7 bases and J by 4 bases, with 7 bases between them. The CDR3 DNA reads TGTGCCAGCAAGATACCCACTGAAGCTTTCTTT. Residues: CASKIPTEAFF.

This clone has more than one count but fewer than ten. The DNA of the CDR3 is TGCGCCAGCAGCCCACAGGGAGGGGATCAGCCCCAGCATTTT. It translates to CASSPQGGDQPQHF. The chain uses TRBV4-1 and TRBJ1-5, with D possibly matching TRBD1 (6 bases). Trimming left V 4 bases short and J 5 bases short, with 12 bases between. The CDR3 is 14 amino acids. Per the germline V gene, CDR1 is MGHRA and CDR2 is YSYEKL.

The V and J genes are TRBV7-3 and TRBJ2-1; 9 nucleotides match TRBD2. J gave up 7 bases and V 5 bases, and 12 bases lay outside the gene matches. Looked up from germline, CDR1 is SGHTA and CDR2 is FQGTGA. This CDR3 is built from 16 residues. In DNA, the CDR3 is TGTGCCAGCAGCCCCAGGCCAGCGGGAGGTTGGAATGAGCAGTTCTTC. Protein: CASSPRPAGGWNEQFF.

Remarks on this clone: A junction boundary mismatches the germline segment, possibly from a read error. The chain couples TRBV7-2 to TRBJ2-4; D uncertain. The length of the CDR3 is 12 residues. Germline CDR1 reads SGHTA; CDR2 reads FQGNSA. Written as DNA, the CDR3 is TGTGCCAGCAGCTTAGCCCAAAACATTCAGTACTTC. This translates into CASSLAQNIQYF.

The chain combines TRBV18 with TRBJ2-2; 9 positions match TRBD1. With 1 base clipped from V and 0 bases from J, the junction kept 3 bases outside the gene matches. CDR1 and CDR2 (germline): KGHSH, LQKENI. The length of the CDR3 is 17 residues. The CDR3 protein is CASSPLTGGSNTGELFF. The DNA of the CDR3 is TGTGCCAGCTCACCACTGACAGGGGGGTCGAACACCGGGGAGCTGTTTTTT.

This sequence joins TRBV5-4 and TRBJ2-3; D might be TRBD2 (6 bases). V was trimmed by 4 bases and J by 1 base, leaving 16 bases between them. There are 16 residues in the CDR3. Looked up from germline, CDR1 is SGHNT and CDR2 is YYREEE (reference sequence). The CDR3 loop is CASSNPATRGTDTQYF. CDR3 DNA: TGTGCCAGCAGCAATCCGGCGACTAGGGGCACAGATACGCAGTATTTT. The entire variable domain, with the rest obtained from reference TRBV5-4 and TRBJ2-3, is as follows: ETGVTQSPTHLIKTRGQQVTLRCSSQSGHNTVSWYQQALGQGPQFIFQYYREEENGRGNFPPRFSGLQFPNYSSELNVNALELDDSALYLCASSNPATRGTDTQYFGPGTRLTVL.